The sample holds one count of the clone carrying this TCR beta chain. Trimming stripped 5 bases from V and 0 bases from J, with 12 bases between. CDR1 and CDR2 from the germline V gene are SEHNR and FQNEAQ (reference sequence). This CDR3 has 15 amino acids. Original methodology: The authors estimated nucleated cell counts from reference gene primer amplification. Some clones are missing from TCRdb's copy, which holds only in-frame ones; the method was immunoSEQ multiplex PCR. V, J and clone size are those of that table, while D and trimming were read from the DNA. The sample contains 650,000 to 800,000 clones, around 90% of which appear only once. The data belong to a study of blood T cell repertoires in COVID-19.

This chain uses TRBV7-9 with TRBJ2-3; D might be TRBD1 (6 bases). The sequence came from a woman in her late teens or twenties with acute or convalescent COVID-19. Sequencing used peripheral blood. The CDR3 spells CASSQDRPSTDTQYF. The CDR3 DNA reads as TGTGCCAGCAGCCAAGACAGGCCTAGCACAGATACGCAGTATTTT.